This T cell receptor (beta chain) was observed in a study of T cell changes during pregnancy in multiple sclerosis. Some clones are missing from TCRdb's copy, which holds only in-frame ones; the method was immunoSEQ multiplex PCR. Of tens of thousands of clones in the sample, around 92% are singletons; the top ten hold roughly 3%. The V segment lost 3 bases and the J segment 5 bases; nucleotides outside the gene matches: 25. The CDR3 contains 21 residues. From germline, CDR1 is LGHNA and CDR2 YSLEER. This clone was found once. The V gene is TRBV4-3, the J gene TRBJ2-7; 10 bases align to TRBD1. Specimen: CD8+ T cells from peripheral blood mononuclear cells, collected in the third trimester of pregnancy. The TCR sequence derives from a female donor in good health, enrolled as a control in a pregnancy study. For the CDR3, the DNA is TGCGCCAGCAGCCACGGGACGGACTGGGCAGTGGGGACAGGGGACGTGAACGAGCAGTACTTC. Translated, it gives CASSHGTDWAVGTGDVNEQYF.